Below, 13 T cell receptor beta chains from the same sample are listed, as sequenced in a study of T cells in localized non-small cell lung cancer. Data came from immunoSEQ multiplex PCR; TCRdb stores just in-frame clones and leaves some out. The profile shows tens of thousands of clones, approximately 80% of them singletons. The material was peripheral blood mononuclear cells, obtained before any cancer treatment. These receptors all stem from a man aged 40-75 years with stage III lung adenocarcinoma.

The gene calls are TRBV7-8 and TRBJ1-5; D not resolved. From germline, CDR1 is SGHVS and CDR2 FQNEAQ. The germline V and J ends were trimmed by 3 bases and 5 bases, with 11 bases remaining between them. This CDR3 has 14 amino acids. DNA of the CDR3: TGTGCCAGCAGCTTTCCAGGAGCATATCAGCCCCAGCATTTT. This codes for CASSFPGAYQPQHF. The full variable domain, with the rest looked up from reference TRBV7-8 and TRBJ1-5, is GAGVSQSPRYKVAKRGQDVALRCDPISGHVSLFWYQQALGQGPEFLTYFQNEAQLDKSGLPSDRFFAERPEGSVSTLKIQRTQQEDSAVYLCASSFPGAYQPQHFGDGTRLSIL.

This clone was seen a handful of times. The chain has TRBV4-1 and TRBJ2-4, with TRBD2 matching 10 bases. Germline CDR1 and CDR2: MGHRA and YSYEKL. The CDR3 consists of 17 residues. With 0 bases clipped from V and 7 bases from J, the junction kept 9 bases outside the gene matches. CDR3 DNA sequence: TGCGCCAGCAGCCAAGAAAGGAAAGCGGGGGGGACGAACATTCAGTACTTC. As protein: CASSQERKAGGTNIQYF.

The chain joins TRBV7-2 to TRBJ2-7; D remains ambiguous. CDR3 length equals 14 residues. V was clipped by 5 bases and J by 3 bases, with 14 bases between them. Germline CDR1 is SGHTA and CDR2 is FQGNSA. The CDR3 loop is CASSHGVAYYEQYF. The CDR3 DNA sequence: TGTGCCAGCAGCCACGGAGTTGCCTACTACGAGCAGTACTTC.

The CDR3: CAISRPQDREWSYEQYF. CDR3 DNA sequence: TGTGCCATCAGTCGACCCCAGGACAGGGAGTGGTCCTACGAGCAGTACTTC. The J gene is TRBJ2-7, the V gene TRBV10-3, with 8 bases aligning to TRBD1. Germline trimming cut 5 bases from V and 1 base from J; bases unmatched to any gene: 13. The CDR3 is made up of 17 amino acids. The germline V gene encodes CDR1 ENHRY and CDR2 SYGVKD.

J is TRBJ2-1 and V is TRBV5-4; TRBD2 aligns across 7 bases. The CDR3 runs to 16 residues. V shed 1 base and J 5 bases; nucleotides not matched to a gene: 9. Germline CDR1 is SGHNT and CDR2 is YYREEE (reference sequence). The CDR3 reads CASSLLVMGGNNEQFF. CDR3 DNA: TGTGCCAGCAGCTTGTTAGTGATGGGGGGGAACAATGAGCAGTTCTTC.

This chain links TRBV5-4 with TRBJ2-7, with a possible D match to TRBD2 (6 bases). Germline V gene sequence: CDR1 SGHNT, CDR2 YYREEE (reference sequence). Trimming shortened V by 3 bases and J by 5 bases, and 18 bases separated the two germline ends. There are 15 residues in the CDR3. The CDR3 spells CASSSRLEVSDEQYF. Here the CDR3 DNA reads TGTGCCAGCAGCTCCAGACTAGAAGTATCCGACGAGCAGTACTTC.

The chain joins TRBV18 to TRBJ1-6; tentative D call: TRBD1 (5 bases). CDR3 length: 13 residues. Trimming shortened V by 1 base and J by 8 bases, and 6 bases separated the two germline ends. CDR1 is KGHSH, CDR2 LQKENI, per germline. CDR3 DNA sequence: TGTGCCAGCTCACCACGGGACGATTCACCCCTCCACTTT. Translating gives CASSPRDDSPLHF.

The genes are TRBV6-6 and TRBJ1-1; D is uncertain. Deletions cut 7 bases from V and 2 bases from J, with 5 bases between. The CDR3 is 11 residues long. CDR1 is MNHNY and CDR2 is SVGAGI in the germline V gene (reference sequence). The CDR3 sequence is CASKGNTEAFF. The CDR3 bases are TGTGCCAGCAAAGGAAACACTGAAGCTTTCTTT.

The chain couples TRBV6-6 to TRBJ2-4; D is ambiguous. The CDR3 is 13 amino acids. The V and J ends lost 0 bases and 2 bases respectively, with 2 bases between them. Germline CDR1 and CDR2: MNHNY and SVGAGI (reference sequence). This chain's CDR3 is CASSYSPKNIQYF. CDR3 DNA sequence: TGTGCCAGCAGTTACTCTCCCAAAAACATTCAGTACTTC.

The V call is TRBV19, the J call TRBJ2-2; D is perhaps TRBD1 or TRBD2 (6 bases each). Trimming took 1 base from V and 6 from J, leaving 9 bases between them. CDR3 size: 14 residues. Germline-derived CDR1 and CDR2 are LNHDA and SQIVND (reference sequence). The chain's CDR3 is CASSIVRGPGELFF. The DNA of the CDR3 is TGTGCCAGTAGTATAGTTCGGGGGCCCGGGGAGCTGTTTTTT.

V is TRBV25-1 and J is TRBJ2-2, with 9 nucleotides matching TRBD2. V shed 6 bases, J shed 6 bases, and the junction held 11 bases outside the gene matches. Germline CDR1 MGHDK, CDR2 SYGVNS. The CDR3 spans 16 residues. The CDR3 nucleotides are TGTGCCAGCAGCCCCCCGGGCGGGGGGGCAGCCGGGGAGCTGTTTTTT. Translation: CASSPPGGGAAGELFF.

The chain combines TRBV5-4 with TRBJ2-7; D gene unclear. CDR3 length: 15 amino acids. The V gene lost 0 bases and the J gene lost 0 bases, with 10 bases spanning the gap. Germline values: CDR1 SGHNT, CDR2 YYREEE (reference sequence). The CDR3 reads CASSLDPESSYEQYF. The CDR3 DNA sequence: TGTGCCAGCAGCTTGGATCCGGAGAGCTCCTACGAGCAGTACTTC.

V gene TRBV29-1 combines with J gene TRBJ2-4, with 9 bases that match TRBD1. Germline V CDR1 and CDR2: SQVTM, ANQGSEA. J gave up 2 bases and V 4 bases, and 9 bases lay outside the gene matches. There are 16 residues in the CDR3. CDR3 sequence reads: CSVALGTGFTKNIQYF. The DNA for the CDR3 is TGCAGCGTTGCCTTGGGGACAGGGTTTACCAAAAACATTCAGTACTTC.